This T cell receptor beta chain comes out of a study of blood T cell repertoires in COVID-19. Overall study context: Spain, Italy and the United States supplied samples that represented acute and convalescent COVID-19.

The table came from immunoSEQ multiplex PCR; TCRdb's copy has only in-frame clones and leaves some out. This table has 150,000 or so clones, 84% appearing once. The CDR3 contains 14 residues. V dropped 4 bases and J dropped 3; count of bases not matched to a gene: 4. Germline CDR1 reads SGHDT; CDR2 reads YYEEEE. Points on this clone: Other DNA sequences from this sample encode an identical CDR3 as well.

The material sequenced was PBMCs or T cells enriched from blood (not recorded which). The chain has TRBV5-6 and TRBJ1-1; 9 nucleotides match TRBD1. The TCR originated in a man between 50 and 59 years old who had recovered from COVID-19. The CDR3 DNA sequence: TGTGCCAGCAGCCCTCGACAGGGGGACACTGAAGCTTTCTTT. Translated: CASSPRQGDTEAFF. Together with reference TRBV5-6 and TRBJ1-1, the CDR3 gives the full variable domain: DAGVTQSPTHLIKTRGQQVTLRCSPKSGHDTVSWYQQALGQGPQFIFQYYEEEERQRGNFPDRFSGHQFPNYSSELNVNALLLGDSALYLCASSPRQGDTEAFFGQGTRLTVV.